This entry lists 30 T cell receptor beta chains sequenced from one sample in a study of blood T cell repertoires in COVID-19. The assay was immunoSEQ multiplex PCR, and TCRdb's table has in-frame clones only and misses some. Among fewer than 500,000 clones, 85% to 90% were seen once, and the ten largest hold 0.7% to 1%. Material for sequencing was peripheral blood. Receptor source: a man between 18 and 35 years old with COVID-19, enrolled during active disease.

A remark on this clone: At the DNA level, this CDR3 is encoded by other sequences in the same sample as well. CDR3 nucleotide sequence: TGTGCCAGCAGCCTGGGACTAGCGGACTACGAGCAGTACTTC. This gives the protein CASSLGLADYEQYF. The chain uses TRBV5-4 and TRBJ2-7; TRBD2 matches at 11 bases. After removal of 4 bases from V and 3 bases from J, the junction contained 3 bases not matched to a gene. CDR3 length equals 14 residues. Per germline, CDR1 SGHNT and CDR2 YYREEE (reference sequence). The variable domain in full, with the rest retrieved from reference TRBV5-4 and TRBJ2-7, is ETGVTQSPTHLIKTRGQQVTLRCSSQSGHNTVSWYQQALGQGPQFIFQYYREEENGRGNFPPRFSGLQFPNYSSELNVNALELDDSALYLCASSLGLADYEQYFGPGTRLTVT.

This clone appeared a single time. DNA for the CDR3: TGTGCCAGCAGAACAGGGGTGAGCTCCTACAATGAGCAGTTCTTC. Translated: CASRTGVSSYNEQFF. The V call is TRBV6-5, the J call TRBJ2-1, with 7 nucleotides matching TRBD1. This CDR3 spans 15 amino acids. Germline-derived CDR1 and CDR2 are MNHEY and SVGAGI. V lost 6 bases to trimming and J lost 0 bases; unmatched junction nucleotides: 5.

The CDR3 nucleotides are TGTGCCAGCAGCTTAAATAGCGGGGGCTCCTACAATGAGCAGTTCTTC. Residues: CASSLNSGGSYNEQFF. The chain has TRBV11-2 and TRBJ2-1; TRBD2 matches 9 bases. V shed 2 bases, J shed 0 bases, and the junction held 2 bases outside the gene matches. The CDR3 extends over 16 amino acids. Germline assignment: CDR1 SGHAT and CDR2 FQNNGV.

The chain links TRBV7-2 to TRBJ1-4, with D uncertain. V was clipped by 5 bases and J by 8 bases, with 18 bases between them. The length of the CDR3 is 15 residues. Germline V gene sequence: CDR1 SGHTA, CDR2 FQGNSA. CDR3 amino acids: CASSIAGIMREKLFF. The CDR3 coding sequence is TGTGCCAGCAGCATCGCCGGGATCATGAGGGAAAAACTGTTTTTT.

J is TRBJ1-2 and V is TRBV6-5, with D maybe TRBD1 (5 bases). The CDR3 has 14 amino acids. CDR1 is MNHEY and CDR2 is SVGAGI in the germline V gene. Trimming cost V 6 bases and J 0 bases, with 11 bases left between them. The CDR3 spells CASSDSITNYGYTF. DNA of the CDR3: TGTGCCAGCAGCGACAGCATTACTAACTATGGCTACACCTTC.

The chain recombines TRBV5-4 with TRBJ2-7, with D possibly TRBD2 on 6 matching bases. This CDR3 is 15 amino acids long. The V end was cut by 0 bases, the J end by 2 bases, with 12 bases between. Germline CDR1 SGHNT, CDR2 YYREEE (reference sequence). The CDR3 sequence: CASSLVAGLAYEQYF. The CDR3 nucleotides are TGTGCCAGCAGCTTGGTGGCGGGATTGGCCTACGAGCAGTACTTC.

The CDR3 sequence: CASSFTSGYTGELFF. The CDR3 region has the DNA TGTGCCAGCAGCTTTACTTCGGGTTACACCGGGGAGCTGTTTTTT. The gene calls are TRBV7-6 and TRBJ2-2; D not resolved. V was pared by 3 bases and J by 3 bases, with 11 bases between. Germline CDR1 SGHVS, CDR2 FNYEAQ. This CDR3 contains 15 residues.

V gene TRBV7-9 combines with J gene TRBJ1-2; a weak D match, TRBD1 (5 bases). The germline CDR1 and CDR2 sequences are SEHNR and FQNEAQ (reference sequence). The CDR3 consists of 13 residues. The V and J ends lost 1 base and 8 bases respectively, with 11 bases between them. CDR3 sequence reads: CASSLVETDGYTF. In DNA, the CDR3 is TGTGCCAGCAGCTTAGTAGAGACAGACGGCTACACCTTC.

The genes are TRBV12-3 or TRBV12-4 and TRBJ1-5; D is ambiguous. This CDR3 has 13 amino acids. The ends were cut back, 4 bases at V and 7 bases at J, with 11 bases in the middle. The CDR3 loop is CASSWRGRQPQHF. The CDR3 DNA reads as TGTGCCAGCAGTTGGAGAGGGAGGCAGCCCCAGCATTTT.

The chain uses TRBV11-2 and TRBJ2-7; D is ambiguous. Trimming shortened V by 1 base and J by 3 bases, and 10 bases separated the two germline ends. CDR1 is SGHAT and CDR2 is FQNNGV in the germline V gene. The CDR3 consists of 14 residues. DNA for the CDR3: TGTGCCAGCAGCTTAGCAGGCAGCTACTACGAGCAGTACTTC. This translates into CASSLAGSYYEQYF.

The chain links TRBV2 to TRBJ2-5; D possibly corresponds to TRBD1 (6 bases). Between the trimmed V and J ends, which lost 9 bases and 1 base, there was a span of 6 bases. The CDR3 consists of 11 residues. Germline assignment: CDR1 SNHLY and CDR2 FYNNEI. CDR3 coding DNA: TGTGCCAGACAGGGCCAAGAGACCCAGTACTTC. Translating gives CARQGQETQYF.

This chain links TRBV12-5 with TRBJ2-3; no firm D call. CDR3 length: 15 residues. Germline CDR1 is LGHNT and CDR2 is FRNRAP. V was trimmed by 7 bases and J by 0 bases, leaving 14 bases between them. CDR3 region: CASAPSPVSTDTQYF. The CDR3 DNA sequence: TGTGCTAGTGCTCCCTCCCCAGTTAGCACAGATACGCAGTATTTT.

This clone was found once. The chain is built from TRBV6-6 and TRBJ2-1; the D gene is possibly TRBD2 (6 bases). Germline CDR1 MNHNY, CDR2 SVGAGI (reference sequence). Trimming left V 6 bases short and J 0 bases short, with 12 bases between. This CDR3 is 15 amino acids long. CDR3 nucleotides: TGTGCCAGCAGCCTCGGGAGCGGCTCCTACAATGAGCAGTTCTTC. It translates to CASSLGSGSYNEQFF.

This clone was observed once. The rearrangement joins TRBV5-1 to TRBJ1-4; D remains unclear. V was pared by 4 bases and J by 5 bases, with 9 bases between. The germline CDR1 and CDR2 sequences are SGHRS and YFSETQ. There are 13 residues in the CDR3. The CDR3 region has the DNA TGCGCCAGCAGCAATTCAGAAAATGAAAAACTGTTTTTT. This gives the protein CASSNSENEKLFF.

This chain links TRBV19 with TRBJ1-3, with D possibly matching TRBD1 (5 bases). V lost 3 bases and J 0 bases, leaving 9 bases between the germline ends. This CDR3 region has 15 residues. In germline, CDR1 is LNHDA, CDR2 SQIVND (reference sequence). For the CDR3, the DNA is TGTGCCAGTAGTATGGGGGGGAGCTCTGGAAACACCATATATTTT. Translated: CASSMGGSSGNTIYF. The variable domain in full, completed from reference TRBV19 and TRBJ1-3, reads DGGITQSPKYLFRKEGQNVTLSCEQNLNHDAMYWYRQDPGQGLRLIYYSQIVNDFQKGDIAEGYSVSREKKESFPLTVTSAQKNPTAFYLCASSMGGSSGNTIYFGEGSWLTVV.

V and J are TRBV7-9 and TRBJ2-7; no clear D. The V gene lost 2 bases and the J gene lost 7 bases, with 9 bases spanning the gap. This CDR3 is built from 12 residues. Germline-derived CDR1 and CDR2 are SEHNR and FQNEAQ (reference sequence). CDR3 DNA: TGTGCCAGCAGCTTATCGTCAGATGAGCAGTACTTC. Encoded protein: CASSLSSDEQYF.

The V and J genes are TRBV18 and TRBJ2-1, with D perhaps matching TRBD2 (5 bases). Germline values: CDR1 KGHSH, CDR2 LQKENI. The V end lost 3 bases, the J end lost 6 bases, and 12 bases lay between the germline ends. The CDR3 runs to 14 residues. CDR3 DNA: TGTGCCAGCTCACCTAGTTTCGGAGGCAATGAGCAGTTCTTC. Translation: CASSPSFGGNEQFF.

This rearrangement joins TRBV9 to TRBJ1-1; the D gene is possibly TRBD1 (6 bases). Trimming stripped 0 bases from V and 0 bases from J, with 18 bases between. Germline CDR1 reads SGDLS; CDR2 reads YYNGEE. The length of the CDR3 is 18 residues. The CDR3 reads CASSVVILAGQMNTEAFF. The DNA for the CDR3 is TGTGCCAGCAGCGTAGTAATTTTAGCGGGACAAATGAACACTGAAGCTTTCTTT.

This clone came up a few times. The rearrangement joins TRBV5-8 to TRBJ2-7; tentatively, D is TRBD1 (5 bases). The CDR3 totals 14 residues. V dropped 1 base and J dropped 5 bases, with 13 bases sitting between them. From germline, CDR1 is SGHTS and CDR2 YDEGEE. The chain's CDR3 is CASSLLWTFNEQYF. CDR3 bases: TGTGCCAGCAGCTTGTTATGGACATTCAACGAGCAGTACTTC.

For the CDR3, the DNA is TGTGCCGGAGACCACCGGGAGCTGTTTTTT. It yields the protein CAGDHRELFF. The J gene is TRBJ2-2, the V gene TRBV7-9; no firm D call. CDR1 is SEHNR and CDR2 is FQNEAQ in the germline V gene (reference sequence). Trimming removed 11 bases from V and 9 bases from J, with 10 bases in between. CDR3 length: 10 amino acids.

The chain carries TRBV10-2 and TRBJ1-1; D not resolved. CDR1 and CDR2 (germline): WSHSY, SAAADI. V shed 7 bases and J shed 0 bases, with 9 bases lying between them. The CDR3 loop spans 13 amino acids. CDR3 residues: CASTTSLNTEAFF. The CDR3 nucleotides read TGCGCCAGCACTACGTCTTTGAACACTGAAGCTTTCTTT.

This chain links TRBV21-1 with TRBJ2-5; TRBD2 was called by the table and not checked on the DNA. TRBV21-1 is shown as a pseudogene. The CDR3 consists of 18 residues. DNA for the CDR3: TGTGCCAGCAGCAACGACAGGGACGCTAGCGGGAGCCAAGAGACCCAGTACTTC. Translation gives CASSNDRDASGSQETQYF.

The J gene is TRBJ1-5, the V gene TRBV30; D possibly corresponds to TRBD1 (6 bases). Per the germline V gene, CDR1 is GTSNPN and CDR2 is SVGIG (reference sequence). This CDR3 has 13 amino acids. V lost 2 bases, J lost 2 bases, and 7 bases lay in between. CDR3 DNA: TGTGCCTGGAGTCCAGGGGGCAATCAGCCCCAGCATTTT. This sequence encodes CAWSPGGNQPQHF.

This chain joins TRBV7-9 and TRBJ1-4; 9 nucleotides agree with TRBD1. The CDR3 runs to 14 residues. Per germline, CDR1 SEHNR and CDR2 FQNEAQ (reference sequence). With V trimmed by 4 bases and J by 6 bases, 3 bases remained unmatched. The CDR3 here is CASSWTGVDEKLFF. The CDR3 nucleotides are TGTGCCAGCAGCTGGACAGGGGTGGATGAAAAACTGTTTTTT.

This chain connects TRBV5-4 to TRBJ1-4; D is possibly TRBD1 (5 bases). Between the trimmed V and J ends, which lost 7 bases and 3 bases, there was a span of 19 bases. Germline V gene lookup returns CDR1 SGHNT and CDR2 YYREEE (reference sequence). The CDR3 has 16 residues. The CDR3 loop reads CASASAIGAPNEKLFF. DNA of the CDR3: TGTGCCAGCGCTAGCGCAATCGGGGCTCCTAATGAAAAACTGTTTTTT.

The rearrangement links TRBV6-5 to TRBJ1-1; D gene uncertain. The CDR3 covers 13 residues. CDR1 MNHEY and CDR2 SVGAGI come from the germline V gene. With 4 bases removed from V and 1 base from J, the gap between germline ends came to 7 bases. CDR3 sequence: CASSSPGNTEAFF. CDR3 nucleotides: TGTGCCAGCAGTTCCCCCGGGAACACTGAAGCTTTCTTT.

The rearrangement joins TRBV24-1 to TRBJ1-5, with 9 bases lining up with TRBD1. The trim removed 7 bases at V and 3 bases at J, leaving 6 bases unmatched. CDR1 is KGHDR, CDR2 SFDVKD, per germline. This CDR3 spans 15 amino acids. The CDR3 region is CATSSGQGNNQPQHF. The CDR3 DNA reads as TGTGCCACCAGCTCGGGACAGGGTAACAATCAGCCCCAGCATTTT.

This clone was detected only once. V usage is TRBV4-2 and J usage is TRBJ2-1; tentative D call: TRBD2 (6 bases). Germline CDR1 is LGHNA and CDR2 is YNFKEQ. Trimming took 2 bases from V and 3 from J, leaving 20 bases between them. This CDR3 has 18 amino acids. The CDR3 DNA reads as TGTGCCAGCAGCCAACCTCCGTCTAGCGTAACAAACTACAATGAGCAGTTCTTC. Amino acid sequence: CASSQPPSSVTNYNEQFF.

The CDR3 region has the DNA TGTGCCAGTACGTCTCGGGGGTTGGGCAATCAGCCCCAGCATTTT. Translated, it gives CASTSRGLGNQPQHF. The chain links TRBV19 to TRBJ1-5; perhaps TRBD1 as D (5 bases). This CDR3 is 15 amino acids long. Trimming took off 7 bases at V and 2 bases at J, with 15 bases between the two ends. Looked up from germline, CDR1 is LNHDA and CDR2 is SQIVND (reference sequence).

The chain links TRBV18 to TRBJ2-1, with a weak D call TRBD2 (5 bases). Trimming left V 6 bases short and J 7 bases short, with 22 bases between. Per germline, CDR1 KGHSH and CDR2 LQKENI. This CDR3 has 16 amino acids. The chain's CDR3 is CASSITRELKVNEQFF. CDR3 in DNA: TGTGCCAGCTCCATCACGAGGGAACTGAAGGTTAATGAGCAGTTCTTC.